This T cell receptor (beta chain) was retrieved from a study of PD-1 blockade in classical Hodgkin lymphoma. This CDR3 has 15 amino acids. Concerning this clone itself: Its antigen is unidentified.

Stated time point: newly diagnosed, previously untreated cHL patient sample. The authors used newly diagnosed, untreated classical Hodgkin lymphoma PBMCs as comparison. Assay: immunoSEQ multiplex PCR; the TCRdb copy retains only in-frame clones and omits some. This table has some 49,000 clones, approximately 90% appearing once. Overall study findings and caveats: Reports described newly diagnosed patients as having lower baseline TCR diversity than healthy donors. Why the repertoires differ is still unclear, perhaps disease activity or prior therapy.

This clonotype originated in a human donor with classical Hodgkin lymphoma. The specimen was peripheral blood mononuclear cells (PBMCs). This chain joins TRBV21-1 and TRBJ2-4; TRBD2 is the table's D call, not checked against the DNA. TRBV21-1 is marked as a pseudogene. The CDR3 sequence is CASSKAPGAKNIQYF. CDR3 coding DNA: TGTGCCAGCAGCAAAGCGCCGGGGGCCAAAAACATTCAGTACTTC.